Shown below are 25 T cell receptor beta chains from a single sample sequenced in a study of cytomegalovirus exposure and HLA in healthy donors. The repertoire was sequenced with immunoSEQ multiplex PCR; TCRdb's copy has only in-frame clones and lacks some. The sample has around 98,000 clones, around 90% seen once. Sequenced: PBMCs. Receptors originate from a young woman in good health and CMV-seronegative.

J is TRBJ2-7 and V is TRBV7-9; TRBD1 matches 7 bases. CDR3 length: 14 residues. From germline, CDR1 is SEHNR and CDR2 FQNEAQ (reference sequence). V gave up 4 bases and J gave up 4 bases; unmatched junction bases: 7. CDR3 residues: CASSSWTGTYEQYF. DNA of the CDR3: TGTGCCAGCAGCTCCTGGACAGGTACTTACGAGCAGTACTTC.

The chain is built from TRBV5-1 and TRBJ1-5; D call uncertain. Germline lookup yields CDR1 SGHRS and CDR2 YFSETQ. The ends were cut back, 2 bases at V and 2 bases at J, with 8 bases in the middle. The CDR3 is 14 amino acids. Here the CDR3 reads CASSFVPGNQPQHF. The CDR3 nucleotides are TGCGCCAGCAGCTTCGTCCCCGGCAATCAGCCCCAGCATTTT.

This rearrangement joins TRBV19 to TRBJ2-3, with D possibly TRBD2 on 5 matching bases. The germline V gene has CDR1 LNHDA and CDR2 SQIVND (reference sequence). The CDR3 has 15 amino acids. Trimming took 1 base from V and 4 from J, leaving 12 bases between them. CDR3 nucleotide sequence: TGTGCCAGTAGTATAGGGAGCGGATTCTCAGATACGCAGTATTTT. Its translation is CASSIGSGFSDTQYF.

CDR3 coding DNA: TGTGCCAGCTCACCATCGGCGGGGGCGTGGGGCACTGAAGCTTTCTTT. Translation gives CASSPSAGAWGTEAFF. This chain joins TRBV18 and TRBJ1-1; a weak D match, TRBD1 (6 bases). From germline, CDR1 is KGHSH and CDR2 LQKENI. The CDR3 totals 16 residues. Trimming removed 2 bases from V and 4 bases from J, with 17 bases in between.

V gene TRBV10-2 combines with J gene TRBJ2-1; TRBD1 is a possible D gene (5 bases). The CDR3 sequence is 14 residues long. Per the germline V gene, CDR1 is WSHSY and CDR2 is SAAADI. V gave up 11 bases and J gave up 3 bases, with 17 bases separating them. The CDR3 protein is CAVQRGGIYNEQFF. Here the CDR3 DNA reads TGCGCCGTCCAAAGGGGCGGAATCTACAATGAGCAGTTCTTC.

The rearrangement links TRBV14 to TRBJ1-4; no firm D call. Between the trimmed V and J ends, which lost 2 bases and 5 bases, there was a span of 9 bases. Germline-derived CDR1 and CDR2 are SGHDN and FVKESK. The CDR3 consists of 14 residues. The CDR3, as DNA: TGTGCCAGCAGCCAACGCGGGGAGAATGAAAAACTGTTTTTT. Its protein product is CASSQRGENEKLFF.

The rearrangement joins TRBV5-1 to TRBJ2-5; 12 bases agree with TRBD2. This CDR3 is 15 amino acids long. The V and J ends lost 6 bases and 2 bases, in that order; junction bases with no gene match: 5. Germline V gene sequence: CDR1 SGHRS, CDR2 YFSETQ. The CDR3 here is CASNRGTSGQETQYF. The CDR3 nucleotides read TGCGCCAGCAACCGCGGGACTAGCGGGCAAGAGACCCAGTACTTC.

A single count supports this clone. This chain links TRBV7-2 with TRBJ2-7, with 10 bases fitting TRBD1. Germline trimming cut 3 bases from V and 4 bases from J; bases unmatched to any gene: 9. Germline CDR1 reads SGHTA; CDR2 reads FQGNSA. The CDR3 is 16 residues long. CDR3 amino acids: CASSFGETGGGYEQYF. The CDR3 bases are TGTGCCAGCAGCTTTGGTGAGACAGGGGGCGGGTACGAGCAGTACTTC. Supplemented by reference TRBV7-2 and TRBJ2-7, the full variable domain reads GAGVSQSPSNKVTEKGKDVELRCDPISGHTALYWYRQSLGQGLEFLIYFQGNSAPDKSGLPSDRFSAERTGGSVSTLTIQRTQQEDSAVYLCASSFGETGGGYEQYFGPGTRLTVT.

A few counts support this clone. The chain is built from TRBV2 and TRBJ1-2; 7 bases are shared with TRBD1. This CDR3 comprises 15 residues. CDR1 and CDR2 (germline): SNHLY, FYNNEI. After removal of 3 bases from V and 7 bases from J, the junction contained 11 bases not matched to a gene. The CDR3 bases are TGTGCCAGCAGTGAGAACAGGGGTCCGACGGCTGGCTACACCTTC. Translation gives CASSENRGPTAGYTF.

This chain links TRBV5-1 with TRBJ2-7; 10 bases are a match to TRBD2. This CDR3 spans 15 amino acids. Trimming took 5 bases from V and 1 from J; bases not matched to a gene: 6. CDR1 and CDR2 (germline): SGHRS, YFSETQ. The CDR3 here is CASSDPSGSSYEQYF. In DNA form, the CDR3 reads TGCGCCAGCAGTGACCCTAGCGGGAGTTCCTACGAGCAGTACTTC.

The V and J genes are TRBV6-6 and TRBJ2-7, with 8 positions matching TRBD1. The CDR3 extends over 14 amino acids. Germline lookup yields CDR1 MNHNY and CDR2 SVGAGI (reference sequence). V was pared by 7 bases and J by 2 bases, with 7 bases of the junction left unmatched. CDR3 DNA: TGTGCCAGCAAAGCGGACAGGGCGGCCTACGAGCAGTACTTC. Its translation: CASKADRAAYEQYF.

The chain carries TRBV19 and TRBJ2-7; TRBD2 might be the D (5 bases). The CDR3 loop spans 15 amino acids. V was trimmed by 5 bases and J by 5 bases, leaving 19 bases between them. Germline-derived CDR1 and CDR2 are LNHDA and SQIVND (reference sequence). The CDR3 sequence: CASSPLERADHEQYF. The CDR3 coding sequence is TGTGCCAGTAGTCCCCTTGAGAGGGCCGACCACGAGCAGTACTTC.

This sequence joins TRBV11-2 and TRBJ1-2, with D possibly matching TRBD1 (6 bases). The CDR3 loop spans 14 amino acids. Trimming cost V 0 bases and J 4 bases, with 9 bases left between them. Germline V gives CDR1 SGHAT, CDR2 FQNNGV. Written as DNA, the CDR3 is TGTGCCAGCAGCTTAGAACGGACAGTCTATGGCTACACCTTC. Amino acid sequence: CASSLERTVYGYTF.

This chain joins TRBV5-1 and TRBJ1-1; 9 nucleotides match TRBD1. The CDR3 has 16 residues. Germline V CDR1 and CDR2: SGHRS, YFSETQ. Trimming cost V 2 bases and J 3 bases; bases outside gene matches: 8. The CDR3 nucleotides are TGCGCCAGCAGCTTACAGGGGGCGCGGGGTTACACTGAAGCTTTCTTT. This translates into CASSLQGARGYTEAFF.

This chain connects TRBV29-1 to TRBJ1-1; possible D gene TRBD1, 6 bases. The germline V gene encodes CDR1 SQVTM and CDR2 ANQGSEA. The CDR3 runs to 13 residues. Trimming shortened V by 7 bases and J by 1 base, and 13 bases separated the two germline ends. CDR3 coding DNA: TGCAGCGCATACCCGGGACAGAACACTGAAGCTTTCTTT. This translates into CSAYPGQNTEAFF.

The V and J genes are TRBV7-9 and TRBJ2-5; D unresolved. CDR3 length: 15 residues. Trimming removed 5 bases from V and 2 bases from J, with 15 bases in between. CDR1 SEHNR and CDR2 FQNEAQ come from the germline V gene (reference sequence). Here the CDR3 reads CASSLGPPPQETQYF. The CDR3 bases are TGTGCCAGCAGCCTGGGCCCGCCCCCTCAAGAGACCCAGTACTTC.

Written as DNA, the CDR3 is TGTGCCAGCAGCTTAATGATACGGGCGGGCAATGAGCAGTTCTTC. It codes for CASSLMIRAGNEQFF. V and J are TRBV7-6 and TRBJ2-1, with D perhaps TRBD2 (5 bases). The CDR3 runs 15 residues. V was shortened by 2 bases and J by 6 bases, with 14 bases between the two germline ends. Germline V CDR1 and CDR2: SGHVS, FNYEAQ.

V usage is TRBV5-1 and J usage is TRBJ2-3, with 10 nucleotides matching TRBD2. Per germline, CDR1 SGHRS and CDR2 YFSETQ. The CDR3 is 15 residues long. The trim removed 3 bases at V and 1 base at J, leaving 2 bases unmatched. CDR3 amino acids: CASSSSGRGTDTQYF. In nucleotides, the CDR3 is TGCGCCAGCAGCTCTAGCGGGAGAGGCACAGATACGCAGTATTTT. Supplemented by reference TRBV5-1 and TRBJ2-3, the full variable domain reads KAGVTQTPRYLIKTRGQQVTLSCSPISGHRSVSWYQQTPGQGLQFLFEYFSETQRNKGNFPGRFSGRQFSNSRSEMNVSTLELGDSALYLCASSSSGRGTDTQYFGPGTRLTVL.

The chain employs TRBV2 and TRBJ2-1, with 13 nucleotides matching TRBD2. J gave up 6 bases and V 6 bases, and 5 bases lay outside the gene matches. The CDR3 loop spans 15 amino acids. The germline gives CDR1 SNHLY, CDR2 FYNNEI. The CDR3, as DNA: TGTGCCAGCAGCGCGACTAGCGGGAGGAGCAATGAGCAGTTCTTC. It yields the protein CASSATSGRSNEQFF.

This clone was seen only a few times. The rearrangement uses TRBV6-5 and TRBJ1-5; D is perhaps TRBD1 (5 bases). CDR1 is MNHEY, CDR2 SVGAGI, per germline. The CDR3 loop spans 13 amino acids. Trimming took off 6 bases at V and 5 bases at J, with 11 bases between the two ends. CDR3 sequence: CASSIRVDQPQHF. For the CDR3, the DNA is TGTGCCAGCAGCATCAGGGTAGATCAGCCCCAGCATTTT.

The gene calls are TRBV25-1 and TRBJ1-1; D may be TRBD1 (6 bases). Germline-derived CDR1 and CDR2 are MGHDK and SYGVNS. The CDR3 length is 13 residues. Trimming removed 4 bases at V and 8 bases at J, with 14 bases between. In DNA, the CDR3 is TGTGCCAGCAGTGGGGTCGGGAGGGGGGAAGCTTTCTTT. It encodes CASSGVGRGEAFF.

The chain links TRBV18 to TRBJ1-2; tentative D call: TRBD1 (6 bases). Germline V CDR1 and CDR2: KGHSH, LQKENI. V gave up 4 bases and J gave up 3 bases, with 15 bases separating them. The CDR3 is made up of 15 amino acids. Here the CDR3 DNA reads TGTGCCAGCTCACGCGGGGGGCCGGGGGACTATGGCTACACCTTC. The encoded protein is CASSRGGPGDYGYTF.

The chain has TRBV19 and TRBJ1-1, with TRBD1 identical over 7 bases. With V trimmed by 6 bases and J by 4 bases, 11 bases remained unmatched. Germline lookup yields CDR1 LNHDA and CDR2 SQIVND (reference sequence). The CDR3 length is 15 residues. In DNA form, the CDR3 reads TGTGCCAGTAGCCCCGACAGGGATTTGGGCACTGAAGCTTTCTTT. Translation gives CASSPDRDLGTEAFF.

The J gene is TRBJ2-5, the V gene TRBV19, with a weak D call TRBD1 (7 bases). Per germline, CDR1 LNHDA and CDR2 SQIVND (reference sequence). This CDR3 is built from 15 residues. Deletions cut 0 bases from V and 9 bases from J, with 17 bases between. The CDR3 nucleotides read TGTGCCAGTAGTATAGATTTCGGGGGCAGGGGGTCCCAGTACTTC. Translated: CASSIDFGGRGSQYF.

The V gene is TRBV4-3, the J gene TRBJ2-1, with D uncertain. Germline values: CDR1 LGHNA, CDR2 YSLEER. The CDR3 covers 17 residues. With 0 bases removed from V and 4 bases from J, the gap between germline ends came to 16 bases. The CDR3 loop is CASSQDVMTGEYNEQFF. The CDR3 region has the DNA TGCGCCAGCAGCCAAGATGTTATGACGGGTGAATACAATGAGCAGTTCTTC.